The next 10 T cell receptor beta chains were all read from a single sample in a study of blood T cell repertoires in COVID-19. Clones were sequenced by immunoSEQ multiplex PCR, and TCRdb holds only the in-frame ones, with some missing. The sample yields about 170,000 clones, about 86% seen once. Source material: peripheral blood. The receptor source for this set is a woman aged 55-75 years with COVID-19, enrolled during active disease.

The chain recombines TRBV13 with TRBJ2-7, with 7 bases that match TRBD2. The germline CDR1 and CDR2 sequences are PRHDT and FYEKMQ (reference sequence). CDR3 length: 16 amino acids. With V trimmed by 0 bases and J by 9 bases, 14 bases remained unmatched. CDR3 nucleotides: TGTGCCAGCAGCTTAGGTGGGAGGGCCGTTCGCGCAGGGCAGTACTTC. Translated: CASSLGGRAVRAGQYF. The full variable domain, with the rest looked up from reference TRBV13 and TRBJ2-7, is AAGVIQSPRHLIKEKRETATLKCYPIPRHDTVYWYQQGPGQDPQFLISFYEKMQSDKGSIPDRFSAQQFSDYHSELNMSSLELGDSALYFCASSLGGRAVRAGQYFGPGTRLTVT.

The chain carries TRBV19 and TRBJ1-1; 9 positions match TRBD1. After removal of 11 bases from V and 2 bases from J, the junction contained 9 bases not matched to a gene. This CDR3 has 14 amino acids. Germline V gene lookup returns CDR1 LNHDA and CDR2 SQIVND (reference sequence). CDR3 region: CASARDRANTEAFF. CDR3 in DNA: TGTGCCTCGGCCCGGGACAGGGCCAACACTGAAGCTTTCTTT.

The CDR3 nucleotides are TGTGCCAGCAGTTTACGGGGGGTTTATAATTCACCCCTCCACTTT. Translation: CASSLRGVYNSPLHF. The chain has TRBV28 and TRBJ1-6; TRBD1 is a possible D gene (5 bases). Germline loops: CDR1 MDHEN, CDR2 SYDVKM. The CDR3 totals 15 residues. V lost 2 bases and J lost 4, with 9 bases in between.

The rearrangement joins TRBV6-2 or TRBV6-3 to TRBJ2-1; 8 nucleotides align to TRBD1. The length of the CDR3 is 19 residues. Germline-derived CDR1 and CDR2 are MNHEY and SVGEGT. V lost 5 bases to trimming and J lost 0 bases; unmatched junction nucleotides: 15. The CDR3 nucleotides read TGTGCCAGCAGTGACAGGGGACCTTCTGGCGGGAACTCCTACAATGAGCAGTTCTTC. Its protein is CASSDRGPSGGNSYNEQFF.

The chain combines TRBV12-5 with TRBJ2-3, with 14 bases lining up with TRBD2. Unmatched junction bases numbered 7, after V lost 7 bases and J lost 4 bases. The CDR3 covers 16 residues. CDR1 is LGHNT, CDR2 FRNRAP, per germline. The CDR3 spells CASARLAGGFSDTQYF. In DNA form, the CDR3 reads TGTGCTAGTGCAAGACTAGCGGGAGGGTTTTCAGATACGCAGTATTTT.

This chain joins TRBV9 and TRBJ2-7, with 7 positions matching TRBD2. The CDR3 sequence is 14 residues long. CDR1 and CDR2 (germline): SGDLS, YYNGEE. The trim removed 0 bases at V and 5 bases at J, leaving 5 bases unmatched. This chain's CDR3 is CASSVGIGRHEQYF. The DNA of the CDR3 is TGTGCCAGCAGCGTAGGGATCGGGAGGCACGAGCAGTACTTC.

The rearrangement uses TRBV5-4 and TRBJ2-3; possibly TRBD2 for D (5 bases). Germline-derived CDR1 and CDR2 are SGHNT and YYREEE (reference sequence). V lost 1 base and J lost 5, with 11 bases in between. CDR3 length: 14 amino acids. CDR3 residues: CASSLTGRQDTQYF. CDR3 bases: TGTGCCAGCAGCTTGACGGGGAGACAAGATACGCAGTATTTT.

J is TRBJ1-5 and V is TRBV28; D gene unclear. The CDR3 is 14 residues long. CDR1 and CDR2 (germline): MDHEN, SYDVKM. The V end lost 3 bases, the J end lost 5 bases, and 11 bases lay between the germline ends. CDR3 amino acids: CASSFDGEHQPQHF. In DNA, the CDR3 is TGTGCCAGCAGTTTCGACGGGGAACATCAGCCCCAGCATTTT.

This chain connects TRBV4-1 to TRBJ2-5; no firm D call. Trimming took 1 base from V and 0 from J, leaving 6 bases between them. Germline-derived CDR1 and CDR2 are MGHRA and YSYEKL. The CDR3 is 14 amino acids. The CDR3 bases are TGCGCCAGCAGCCAAGTGGCGGACCAAGAGACCCAGTACTTC. This gives the protein CASSQVADQETQYF.

This chain uses TRBV5-1 with TRBJ1-1; D is ambiguous. Germline CDR1 SGHRS, CDR2 YFSETQ. Between the trimmed V and J ends, which lost 5 bases and 1 base, there was a span of 15 bases. The CDR3 length is 15 residues. CDR3 nucleotide sequence: TGCGCCAGCAGACTTGACGGGAGACCGAACACTGAAGCTTTCTTT. Amino acids: CASRLDGRPNTEAFF.